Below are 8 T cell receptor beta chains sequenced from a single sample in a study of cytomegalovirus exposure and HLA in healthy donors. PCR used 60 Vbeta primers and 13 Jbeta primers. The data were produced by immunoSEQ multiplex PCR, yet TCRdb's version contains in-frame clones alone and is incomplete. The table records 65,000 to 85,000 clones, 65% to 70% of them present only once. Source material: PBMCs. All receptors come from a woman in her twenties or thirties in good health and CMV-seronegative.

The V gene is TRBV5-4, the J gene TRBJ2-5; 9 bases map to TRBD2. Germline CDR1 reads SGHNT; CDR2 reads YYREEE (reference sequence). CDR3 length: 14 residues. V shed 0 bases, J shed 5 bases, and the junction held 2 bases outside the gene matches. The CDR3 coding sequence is TGTGCCAGCAGCTTGGAAGCGGGGGGCGAGACCCAGTACTTC. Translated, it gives CASSLEAGGETQYF.

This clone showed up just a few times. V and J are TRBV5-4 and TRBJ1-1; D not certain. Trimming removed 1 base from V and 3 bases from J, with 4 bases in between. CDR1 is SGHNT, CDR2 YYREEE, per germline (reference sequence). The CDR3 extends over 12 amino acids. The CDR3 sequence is CASSLQDTEAFF. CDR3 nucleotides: TGTGCCAGCAGCTTGCAGGACACTGAAGCTTTCTTT.

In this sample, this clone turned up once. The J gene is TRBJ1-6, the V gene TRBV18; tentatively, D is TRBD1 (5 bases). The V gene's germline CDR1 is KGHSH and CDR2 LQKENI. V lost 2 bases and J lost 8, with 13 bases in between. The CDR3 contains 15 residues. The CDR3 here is CASSPWQGGDSPLHF. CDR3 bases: TGTGCCAGCTCACCATGGCAGGGTGGGGATTCACCCCTCCACTTT.

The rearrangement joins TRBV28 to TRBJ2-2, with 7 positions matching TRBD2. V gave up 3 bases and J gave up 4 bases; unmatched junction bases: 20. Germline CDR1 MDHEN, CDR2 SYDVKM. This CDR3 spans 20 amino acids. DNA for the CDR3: TGTGCCAGCAGTTTTCAAACCCCGCCTTTGGGCGGGGGACCCACCGGGGAGCTGTTTTTT. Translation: CASSFQTPPLGGGPTGELFF.

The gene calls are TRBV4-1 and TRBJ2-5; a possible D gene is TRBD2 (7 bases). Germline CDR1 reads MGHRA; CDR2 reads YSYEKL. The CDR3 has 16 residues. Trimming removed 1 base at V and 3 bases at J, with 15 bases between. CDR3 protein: CASSQVDGGGEETQYF. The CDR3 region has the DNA TGCGCCAGCAGCCAAGTTGATGGCGGGGGCGAAGAGACCCAGTACTTC.

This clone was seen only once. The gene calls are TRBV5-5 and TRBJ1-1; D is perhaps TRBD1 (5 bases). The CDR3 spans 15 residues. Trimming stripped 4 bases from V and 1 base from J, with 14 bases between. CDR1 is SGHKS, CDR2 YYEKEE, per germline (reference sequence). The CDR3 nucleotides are TGTGCCAGCAGCCGGACGCTTCAGGGGAACACTGAAGCTTTCTTT. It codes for CASSRTLQGNTEAFF.

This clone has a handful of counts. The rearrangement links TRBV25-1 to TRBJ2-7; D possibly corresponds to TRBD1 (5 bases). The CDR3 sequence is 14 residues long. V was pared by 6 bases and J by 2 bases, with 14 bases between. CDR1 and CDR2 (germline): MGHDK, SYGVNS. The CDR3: CASRNLRTPYEQYF. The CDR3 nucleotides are TGTGCCAGCAGAAACCTCAGGACACCCTACGAGCAGTACTTC.

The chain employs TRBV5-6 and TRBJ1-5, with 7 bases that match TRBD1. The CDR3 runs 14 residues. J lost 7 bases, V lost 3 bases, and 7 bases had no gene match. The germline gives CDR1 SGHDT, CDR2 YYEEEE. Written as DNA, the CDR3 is TGTGCCAGCAGCTCTAGGGCAGGGGGGCAGCCCCAGCATTTT. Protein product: CASSSRAGGQPQHF.